The rows below give T cell receptor beta chains drawn from one sample of a study of blood T cells in healthy people across ages. TCRdb processed the 5' RACE reads anew with MiXCR; each CDR3 protein has one entry. The table includes some 1.4 million distinct CDR3 sequences, 42% detected once. Sample: blood. The receptors were sampled from a woman in her late teens or twenties in good health. The CDR3 runs from the conserved cysteine through the conserved F or W. D genes are given only for firm matches. Clone size is stated in some rows and not others, as once, few, many or a class when expanded.

d_call	clone_size	v_call	j_call	cdr3_aa	cdr3_nt
.	.	TRBV1	TRBJ2-7	CTKSDRVNEQYF	TGCACCAAGTCAGACAGGGTCAACGAGCAGTACTTC
.	.	TRBV19	TRBJ1-1	CASNHRSRNTEAFF	TGTGCCAGTAACCATCGAAGCCGGAACACTGAAGCTTTCTTT
TRBD1	many	TRBV9	TRBJ2-7	CASSLTGEPSYEQYF	TGTGCCAGCAGCCTTACAGGGGAACCCTCCTACGAGCAGTACTTC
TRBD1	.	TRBV12-3/TRBV12-4	TRBJ1-1	CASSLGTGGGAEAFF	TGTGCCAGCAGCCTGGGGACAGGGGGAGGAGCTGAAGCTTTCTTT
TRBD1	.	TRBV19	TRBJ1-2	CASSTRDRGGYTF	TGTGCCAGTAGCACGCGGGACAGGGGCGGCTACACCTTC
.	few	TRBV7-2	TRBJ1-5	CASSFISTAQPQHF	TGTGCCAGCAGCTTCATTAGTACGGCTCAGCCCCAGCATTTT
TRBD1	few	TRBV27	TRBJ1-5	CASSRQGFNQPQHF	TGTGCCAGCAGCCGACAGGGGTTCAATCAGCCCCAGCATTTT
.	.	TRBV3-1	TRBJ2-1	CASSPIGGEQFF	TGTGCCAGCAGCCCTATAGGGGGTGAGCAGTTCTTC
.	few	TRBV7-2	TRBJ2-7	CASSLSISASYEQYF	TGTGCCAGCAGCTTATCAATTAGCGCCTCCTACGAGCAGTACTTC
TRBD1	few	TRBV12-3/TRBV12-4	TRBJ2-4	CASSLRQGGEEQYF	TGTGCCAGCAGCCTTAGACAGGGTGGGGAAGAGCAGTACTTC
.	.	TRBV3-1	TRBJ1-6	CASSHRIQREPYNSPLHF	TGTGCCAGCAGCCACCGCATTCAGAGGGAACCCTATAATTCACCCCTCCACTTT
.	.	TRBV12-3/TRBV12-4	TRBJ1-2	CASSPHVGAGYTF	TGTGCCAGCAGCCCTCATGTAGGGGCCGGCTACACCTTC
.	.	TRBV7-8	TRBJ2-3	CASTTPRTDTRYF	TGTGCCAGCACCACCCCCCGGACAGATACGCGGTATTTT
.	few	TRBV5-1	TRBJ2-1	CASRGGQYNEQFF	TGCGCCAGCAGGGGCGGACAGTACAATGAGCAGTTCTTC
TRBD1	.	TRBV27	TRBJ1-4	CAGRVTGLNTNEKLFF	TGTGCCGGCAGGGTGACAGGGCTGAACACTAATGAAAAACTGTTTTTT
TRBD2	.	TRBV27	TRBJ2-7	CASRGLAGMAYEQYF	TGTGCCAGCAGAGGACTAGCGGGGATGGCCTACGAGCAGTACTTC
.	.	TRBV6-5	TRBJ2-7	CASPGGGRAYNEQYF	TGTGCCAGTCCTGGAGGGGGGCGCGCCTACAATGAGCAGTACTTC
TRBD2	.	TRBV2	TRBJ2-5	CAVPGTSGRDQETQYF	TGTGCCGTTCCCGGGACTAGCGGGAGGGATCAAGAGACCCAGTACTTC
.	.	TRBV20-1	TRBJ2-7	CSATSPGSEQYF	TGCAGTGCTACCTCTCCTGGGAGCGAGCAGTACTTC
.	.	TRBV7-6	TRBJ2-7	CASSLGQTGSYEQYF	TGTGCCAGCAGCTTAGGTCAAACAGGGAGCTACGAGCAGTACTTC
.	.	TRBV27	TRBJ2-2	CASSLWTANTGELFF	TGTGCCAGCAGTTTATGGACAGCGAACACCGGGGAGCTGTTTTTT
.	.	TRBV20-1	TRBJ2-5	CSATLGKETQYF	TGCAGTGCTACTTTGGGGAAAGAGACCCAGTACTTC
TRBD1	few	TRBV6-1	TRBJ2-7	CASSEGGTGLHEQYF	TGTGCCAGCAGTGAAGGTGGGACAGGTCTACACGAGCAGTACTTC
.	few	TRBV29-1	TRBJ1-2	CSVVSGGSNYGYTF	TGCAGCGTTGTTTCCGGGGGATCTAACTATGGCTACACCTTC
.	.	TRBV12-3/TRBV12-4	TRBJ1-2	CASSLGTHYTF	TGTGCCAGCAGTTTAGGGACCCACTACACCTTC
.	many	TRBV6-2/TRBV6-3	TRBJ2-3	CASSYSIQIPRADTQYF	TGTGCCAGCAGTTACTCGATACAAATTCCGAGGGCAGATACGCAGTATTTT
.	few	TRBV27	TRBJ2-4	CASSPSNPGPYVKNIQYF	TGTGCCAGCAGTCCTTCGAACCCGGGCCCTTACGTCAAAAACATTCAGTACTTC
TRBD2	.	TRBV9	TRBJ2-2	CASSPGIAGGPIESGELFF	TGTGCCAGCAGCCCCGGTATAGCGGGAGGGCCGATTGAATCCGGGGAGCTGTTTTTT